The rows below give T cell receptor beta chains drawn from one sample of a study of T cell responses to AZD1222 COVID-19 vaccine. TCRdb's copy holds only in-frame clones and misses some; the assay was immunoSEQ multiplex PCR. The sample contains some 110,000 clones, about 88% of which appear only once. Sequences were derived from peripheral blood, sampled 28 days after the second AZD1222 dose. These receptors all come from an adult who received the AZD1222 COVID-19 vaccine. The CDR3 runs from the conserved cysteine through the conserved F or W. The order of the fields is V gene, J gene, clone size, CDR3 protein. Clone size, where shown, is once, few, many, or a class for clones that have expanded.

V gene: TRBV28; J gene: TRBJ2-7; clone size: .; CDR3 protein: CASRMGTAQGMQYF
V gene: TRBV7-9; J gene: TRBJ1-1; clone size: .; CDR3 protein: CASSPWGGNTEAFF
V gene: TRBV6-6; J gene: TRBJ1-1; clone size: .; CDR3 protein: CASSRVMVGTGLNTEAFF
V gene: TRBV7-2; J gene: TRBJ2-7; clone size: .; CDR3 protein: CASSLQGWTYEQYF
V gene: TRBV7-9; J gene: TRBJ2-3; clone size: .; CDR3 protein: CASSLGIDSTSTDTQYF
V gene: TRBV5-6; J gene: TRBJ2-4; clone size: .; CDR3 protein: CASSLADIQYF
V gene: TRBV30; J gene: TRBJ2-5; clone size: once; CDR3 protein: CAWARGPQETQYF
V gene: TRBV4-3; J gene: TRBJ2-3; clone size: .; CDR3 protein: CASSPQLGDRQNTQYF
V gene: TRBV7-2; J gene: TRBJ1-1; clone size: .; CDR3 protein: CASSDRVTLNTEAFF
V gene: TRBV7-3; J gene: TRBJ2-3; clone size: .; CDR3 protein: CASSPGTSASTDTQYF
V gene: TRBV6-5; J gene: TRBJ1-1; clone size: .; CDR3 protein: CASSKVQGENTEAFF
V gene: TRBV18; J gene: TRBJ1-1; clone size: .; CDR3 protein: CASSTTVNTEAFF